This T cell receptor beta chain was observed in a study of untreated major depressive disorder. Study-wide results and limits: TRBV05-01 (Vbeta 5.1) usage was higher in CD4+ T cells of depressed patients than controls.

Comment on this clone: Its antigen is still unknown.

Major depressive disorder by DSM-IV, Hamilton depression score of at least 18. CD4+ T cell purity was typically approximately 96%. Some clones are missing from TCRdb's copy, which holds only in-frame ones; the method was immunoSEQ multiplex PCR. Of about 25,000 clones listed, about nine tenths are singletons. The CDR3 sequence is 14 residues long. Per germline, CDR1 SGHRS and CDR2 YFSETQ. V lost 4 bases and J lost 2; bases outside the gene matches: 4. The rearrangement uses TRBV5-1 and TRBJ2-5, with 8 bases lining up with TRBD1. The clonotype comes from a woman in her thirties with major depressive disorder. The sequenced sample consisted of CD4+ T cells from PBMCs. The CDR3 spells CASSTTGVQETQYF. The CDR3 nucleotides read TGCGCCAGCAGCACGACAGGGGTTCAAGAGACCCAGTACTTC.